This T cell receptor beta chain comes out of a study of T cell responses to AZD1222 COVID-19 vaccine. Assay used: immunoSEQ multiplex PCR; TCRdb lists only in-frame clones, some missing. The data contain 140,000 or so clones, around 89% of them singletons. Deletions cut 2 bases from V and 0 bases from J, with 8 bases between. The CDR3 loop spans 15 amino acids. The germline gives CDR1 MNHEY, CDR2 SMNVEV (reference sequence). This specimen was peripheral blood, taken on day 0 of AZD1222 vaccination. The rearrangement joins TRBV27 to TRBJ2-1, with D tentatively TRBD2 (5 bases). The TCR sequence derives from an adult in good health. This chain's CDR3 is CASSLSGNSYNEQFF. The CDR3 DNA sequence: TGTGCCAGCAGTTTAAGCGGTAACTCCTACAATGAGCAGTTCTTC.